A single sample gave rise to the 32 T cell receptor beta chains below, sequenced in a study of tumor-infiltrating lymphocytes in localized non-small cell lung cancer. Sequenced by immunoSEQ multiplex PCR; TCRdb stores in-frame clones only, minus some. The sample holds more than 9,500 clones, 75% to 90% seen once. The sample consisted of lung tumor tissue. These receptors were obtained from a human donor with non-small cell lung cancer.

The rearrangement uses TRBV5-5 and TRBJ1-2; D unresolved. There are 13 residues in the CDR3. Deletions cut 4 bases from V and 4 bases from J, with 11 bases between. Germline values: CDR1 SGHKS, CDR2 YYEKEE (reference sequence). The CDR3 region has the DNA TGTGCCAGCAGCCGAGCCACCCCCTATGGCTACACCTTC. Protein: CASSRATPYGYTF.

The CDR3 here is CASSYSARADEQYF. CDR3 nucleotides: TGTGCCAGCAGTTACTCGGCCAGGGCTGATGAGCAGTACTTC. The chain joins TRBV6-5 to TRBJ2-7; the D gene is possibly TRBD1 (5 bases). The CDR3 contains 14 residues. Trimming stripped 0 bases from V and 7 bases from J, with 13 bases between. From germline, CDR1 is MNHEY and CDR2 SVGAGI.

The chain carries TRBV21-1 and TRBJ1-1; the tabulated D call, TRBD1, remains unverified against the DNA. TRBV21-1 is shown as a pseudogene. There are 13 residues in the CDR3. In DNA form, the CDR3 reads TGTGCCAGCAGCACCTCCAGGACAGTGAAAGCTTTCTTT. Its translation is CASSTSRTVKAFF.

This clone was picked up one time. The V call is TRBV19, the J call TRBJ1-1, with D tentatively TRBD1 (5 bases). Germline CDR1 LNHDA, CDR2 SQIVND (reference sequence). V was pared by 3 bases and J by 1 base, with 12 bases between. This CDR3 contains 15 residues. The CDR3 DNA reads as TGTGCCAGTAGTATGGGGGTGGCGAGGAACACTGAAGCTTTCTTT. Its translation: CASSMGVARNTEAFF. Using reference TRBV19 and TRBJ1-1 for the parts outside the CDR3, the full variable domain is DGGITQSPKYLFRKEGQNVTLSCEQNLNHDAMYWYRQDPGQGLRLIYYSQIVNDFQKGDIAEGYSVSREKKESFPLTVTSAQKNPTAFYLCASSMGVARNTEAFFGQGTRLTVV.

V gene TRBV10-1 combines with J gene TRBJ1-1, with TRBD1 matching over 12 bases. After removal of 6 bases from V and 4 bases from J, the junction contained 9 bases not matched to a gene. From germline, CDR1 is WNHNN and CDR2 SYGVQD (reference sequence). The CDR3 is made up of 16 amino acids. The CDR3 loop is CASSAGTGGLGTEAFF. CDR3 DNA sequence: TGCGCCAGCAGCGCCGGGACAGGGGGCTTAGGCACTGAAGCTTTCTTT.

The chain has TRBV18 and TRBJ2-7, with TRBD1 matching 7 bases. Germline CDR1 KGHSH, CDR2 LQKENI. The CDR3 covers 14 residues. J lost 3 bases, V lost 0 bases, and 2 bases had no gene match. The CDR3 nucleotides are TGTGCCAGCTCACCACCGACAGGGCTCTACGAGCAGTACTTC. Translating it yields CASSPPTGLYEQYF.

The genes are TRBV7-2 and TRBJ2-7, with D hard to call. From germline, CDR1 is SGHTA and CDR2 FQGNSA. CDR3 length: 12 residues. Trimming shortened V by 2 bases and J by 1 base, and 3 bases separated the two germline ends. This CDR3 reads CASSLSSYEQYF. As DNA, the CDR3 is TGTGCCAGCAGCTTATCGTCCTACGAGCAGTACTTC. Together with reference TRBV7-2 and TRBJ2-7, the CDR3 gives the full variable domain: GAGVSQSPSNKVTEKGKDVELRCDPISGHTALYWYRQSLGQGLEFLIYFQGNSAPDKSGLPSDRFSAERTGGSVSTLTIQRTQQEDSAVYLCASSLSSYEQYFGPGTRLTVT.

The V call is TRBV6-5, the J call TRBJ1-2; no clear D gene. V was shortened by 1 base and J by 8 bases, with 11 bases between the two germline ends. Germline V CDR1 and CDR2: MNHEY, SVGAGI. This CDR3 is 13 amino acids long. The CDR3 loop reads CASSYFAGWGYTF. The CDR3 nucleotides are TGTGCCAGCAGTTACTTTGCCGGTTGGGGCTACACCTTC.

The chain uses TRBV11-2 and TRBJ2-2; 10 positions match TRBD2. The CDR3 runs to 15 residues. The junction had 2 bases not matched to a gene; V was cut back by 2 bases and J by 5 bases. CDR1 is SGHAT and CDR2 is FQNNGV in the germline V gene. Written as DNA, the CDR3 is TGTGCCAGCAGCTTATTGACTAGCGGGACCGGGGAGCTGTTTTTT. This sequence encodes CASSLLTSGTGELFF.

A remark on this clone: This sample also contains other DNA sequences that code for the same CDR3. The chain links TRBV6-5 to TRBJ1-1; TRBD1 is a possible D gene (5 bases). V lost 2 bases and J lost 4, with 5 bases in between. Germline CDR1 is MNHEY and CDR2 is SVGAGI. This CDR3 region has 12 residues. The CDR3 loop is CASSYGGTEAFF. The CDR3, as DNA: TGTGCCAGCAGTTACGGGGGCACTGAAGCTTTCTTT.

V is TRBV18 and J is TRBJ2-7; 7 bases line up with TRBD2. Per germline, CDR1 KGHSH and CDR2 LQKENI. This CDR3 has 15 amino acids. The J segment lost 0 bases and the V segment lost 5 bases, leaving 7 bases of the junction unmatched. The CDR3 loop is CASSVLAASSYEQYF. CDR3 nucleotides: TGTGCCAGCTCAGTTCTAGCGGCAAGCTCCTACGAGCAGTACTTC.

There are a few counts of this clone. The rearrangement links TRBV11-2 to TRBJ1-3; possibly TRBD1 for D (5 bases). The germline CDR1 and CDR2 sequences are SGHAT and FQNNGV. Trimming took off 1 base at V and 2 bases at J, with 12 bases between the two ends. CDR3 length equals 16 residues. The CDR3 spells CASSLGGGDPGNTIYF. CDR3 coding DNA: TGTGCCAGCAGCTTAGGCGGGGGGGATCCTGGAAACACCATATATTTT.

The chain joins TRBV29-1 to TRBJ1-2, with 8 bases lining up with TRBD1. The junction had 1 base not matched to a gene; V was cut back by 6 bases and J by 4 bases. The CDR3 runs to 11 residues. Looked up from germline, CDR1 is SQVTM and CDR2 is ANQGSEA. Here the CDR3 reads CSVGQGYGYTF. The CDR3 DNA sequence: TGCAGCGTCGGACAGGGCTATGGCTACACCTTC.

This chain joins TRBV5-6 and TRBJ2-4; tentatively, D is TRBD2 (6 bases). CDR1 is SGHDT and CDR2 is YYEEEE in the germline V gene. The CDR3 is made up of 14 amino acids. Trimming stripped 2 bases from V and 8 bases from J, with 14 bases between. Here the CDR3 DNA reads TGTGCCAGCAGCTTTTTGGGACTCAGTGACATTCAGTACTTC. It is translated as CASSFLGLSDIQYF.

This clone has only a few counts. V and J are TRBV19 and TRBJ2-7, with D perhaps matching TRBD2 (5 bases). The V gene lost 0 bases and the J gene lost 3 bases, with 9 bases spanning the gap. Germline CDR1 and CDR2: LNHDA and SQIVND (reference sequence). The CDR3 extends over 14 amino acids. As DNA, the CDR3 is TGTGCCAGTAGTATAGACGGGGTGCGCTACGAGCAGTACTTC. Amino acids: CASSIDGVRYEQYF.

The chain combines TRBV5-3 with TRBJ2-2; tentatively, D is TRBD2 (6 bases). TRBV5-3 is treated as an ORF (open reading frame) with a function not yet certain. CDR3 length equals 17 residues. The V end was cut by 4 bases, the J end by 4 bases, with 20 bases between. The CDR3 reads CARSVPYRREGTGELFF. The CDR3 nucleotides are TGTGCCAGAAGCGTACCCTACAGGAGGGAAGGCACCGGGGAGCTGTTTTTT.

The rearrangement uses TRBV5-4 and TRBJ1-2; tentative D call: TRBD1 (5 bases). The CDR3 extends over 13 amino acids. Trimming left V 3 bases short and J 6 bases short, with 12 bases between. Germline V gene sequence: CDR1 SGHNT, CDR2 YYREEE (reference sequence). The DNA of the CDR3 is TGTGCCAGCAGCTGGGGGGGTATGGATGGCTACACCTTC. This translates into CASSWGGMDGYTF.

This rearrangement joins TRBV18 to TRBJ2-7, with 7 bases that match TRBD1. The CDR3 is 14 residues long. V was clipped by 2 bases and J by 10 bases; unmatched bases: 11. Germline CDR1 is KGHSH and CDR2 is LQKENI. CDR3 coding DNA: TGTGCCAGCTCACCAGAATATCAGGGGGAGACTCAGTACTTC. Translation: CASSPEYQGETQYF. Using reference TRBV18 and TRBJ2-7 for the parts outside the CDR3, the full variable domain is NAGVMQNPRHLVRRRGQEARLRCSPMKGHSHVYWYRQLPEEGLKFMVYLQKENIIDESGMPKERFSAEFPKEGPSILRIQQVVRGDSAAYFCASSPEYQGETQYFGPGTRLTVT.

The CDR3 nucleotides are TGTGCCAGCAGCGTAGACTTTAAGACCGGGACAGGGAGGGGAGAGACCCAGTACTTC. Amino acids: CASSVDFKTGTGRGETQYF. The rearrangement joins TRBV9 to TRBJ2-5; the match to TRBD1 covers 9 bases. Germline values: CDR1 SGDLS, CDR2 YYNGEE. This CDR3 is 19 amino acids long. The V and J ends lost 0 bases and 4 bases, in that order; junction bases with no gene match: 16.

The J gene is TRBJ1-4, the V gene TRBV4-3; D may be TRBD1 (5 bases). There are 18 residues in the CDR3. Trimming stripped 2 bases from V and 2 bases from J, with 18 bases between. Germline V gene data show CDR1 as LGHNA and CDR2 as YSLEER. The CDR3, as DNA: TGCGCCAGCAGCCAAAGAGGACATCCGGGAACGACTAATGAAAAACTGTTTTTT. The encoded protein is CASSQRGHPGTTNEKLFF.

The V call is TRBV30, the J call TRBJ1-2, with D hard to call. Trimming took off 3 bases at V and 5 bases at J, with 13 bases between the two ends. The CDR3 is 13 residues long. Per germline, CDR1 GTSNPN and CDR2 SVGIG (reference sequence). CDR3 coding DNA: TGTGCCTGGAGCCTCAACCTTAATTATGGCTACACCTTC. Its protein product is CAWSLNLNYGYTF.

The chain combines TRBV18 with TRBJ2-7; TRBD1 matches at 9 bases. CDR1 is KGHSH, CDR2 LQKENI, per germline. The CDR3 consists of 14 residues. J was trimmed by 6 bases and V by 3 bases; bases with no gene match: 6. This chain's CDR3 is CASSPGTGNGEQYF. CDR3 nucleotide sequence: TGTGCCAGCTCACCCGGGACAGGGAACGGCGAGCAGTACTTC.

By sample share, this clone is medium-sized. V gene TRBV7-6 combines with J gene TRBJ1-6; the D gene is possibly TRBD1 (6 bases). V was trimmed by 5 bases and J by 11 bases, leaving 19 bases between them. Germline values: CDR1 SGHVS, CDR2 FNYEAQ. There are 15 residues in the CDR3. The CDR3 coding sequence is TGTGCCAGCAGCCAAGGGACATCTGCTTGGACACCCCTCCACTTT. Its translation: CASSQGTSAWTPLHF.

The J gene is TRBJ1-1, the V gene TRBV5-1, with 8 bases fitting TRBD1. The CDR3 has 13 amino acids. With V trimmed by 4 bases and J by 11 bases, 10 bases remained unmatched. Germline lookup yields CDR1 SGHRS and CDR2 YFSETQ. CDR3 protein: CASSLGQGSVAFF. As DNA, the CDR3 is TGCGCCAGCAGCCTTGGACAGGGTAGTGTTGCTTTCTTT.

Details on this clone: An end of the junction differs from the germline gene, which may be a read error. The CDR3 spells CASSQNTEAFF. As DNA, the CDR3 is TGTGCCAGCAGCCAAAACACTGAAGCTTTCTTT. The gene calls are TRBV4-1 and TRBJ1-1; D not resolved. The CDR3 runs to 11 residues. From germline, CDR1 is MGHRA and CDR2 YSYEKL.

This chain uses TRBV5-1 with TRBJ1-1; D remains unclear. V lost 3 bases, J lost 1 base, and 13 bases lay in between. Germline values: CDR1 SGHRS, CDR2 YFSETQ. The CDR3 length is 15 residues. This CDR3 reads CASSSTLRGNTEAFF. CDR3 sequence (DNA): TGCGCCAGCAGCTCAACCCTCCGCGGGAACACTGAAGCTTTCTTT.

The V gene is TRBV19, the J gene TRBJ1-1; D is perhaps TRBD1 (5 bases). V was shortened by 7 bases and J by 4 bases, with 19 bases between the two germline ends. The germline V gene encodes CDR1 LNHDA and CDR2 SQIVND (reference sequence). The CDR3 is made up of 15 amino acids. CDR3 nucleotide sequence: TGTGCCAGTATCTCGATCGGGGACGGAGGCACTGAAGCTTTCTTT. The encoded protein is CASISIGDGGTEAFF. Complete variable domain (other parts from reference TRBV19 and TRBJ1-1): DGGITQSPKYLFRKEGQNVTLSCEQNLNHDAMYWYRQDPGQGLRLIYYSQIVNDFQKGDIAEGYSVSREKKESFPLTVTSAQKNPTAFYLCASISIGDGGTEAFFGQGTRLTVV.

The chain recombines TRBV6-1 with TRBJ1-2; TRBD1 is a possible D gene (6 bases). The CDR3 extends over 13 amino acids. Germline assignment: CDR1 MNHNS and CDR2 SASEGT. V was trimmed by 7 bases and J by 2 bases, leaving 11 bases between them. The CDR3 sequence is CASTAGANYGYTF. In DNA form, the CDR3 reads TGTGCCAGCACGGCAGGGGCGAACTATGGCTACACCTTC.

The gene calls are TRBV5-1 and TRBJ1-2, with D possibly TRBD1 on 6 matching bases. From germline, CDR1 is SGHRS and CDR2 YFSETQ. Trimming left V 0 bases short and J 1 base short, with 22 bases between. The CDR3 loop spans 19 amino acids. The CDR3 bases are TGCGCCAGCAGCTTGGCTAACATAACCGGGGACACCGTTAACTATGGCTACACCTTC. It is translated as CASSLANITGDTVNYGYTF.

The sample holds a few counts of this clone. This chain joins TRBV5-1 and TRBJ1-2; 7 bases line up with TRBD1. Per the germline V gene, CDR1 is SGHRS and CDR2 is YFSETQ. The CDR3 runs to 17 residues. The V gene end was trimmed by 4 bases and the J gene end by 4 bases; junction bases not matched to a gene: 16. The CDR3 protein is CASSVSGTDIRGYGYTF. CDR3 nucleotide sequence: TGCGCCAGCAGCGTCTCCGGGACAGATATACGGGGCTATGGCTACACCTTC.

This clone has only a few counts. The chain recombines TRBV5-6 with TRBJ2-1, with TRBD2 matching 11 bases. Germline CDR1 SGHDT, CDR2 YYEEEE. The CDR3 runs 15 residues. The junction had 3 bases not matched to a gene; V was cut back by 5 bases and J by 2 bases. The CDR3 here is CASRLSGGAYNEQFF. In nucleotides, the CDR3 is TGTGCCAGCAGACTTAGCGGGGGGGCCTACAATGAGCAGTTCTTC.

This clone was detected a few times. V usage is TRBV4-2 and J usage is TRBJ2-5; 14 bases line up with TRBD2. Per the germline V gene, CDR1 is LGHNA and CDR2 is YNFKEQ. V trimming: 1 base; J trimming: 5 bases; junction bases outside the gene matches: 9. The CDR3 length is 18 residues. CDR3 in DNA: TGTGCCAGCAGCCAAGGGGGACTAGCGGGGGTAGGGCCGGAGACCCAGTACTTC. The encoded protein is CASSQGGLAGVGPETQYF.